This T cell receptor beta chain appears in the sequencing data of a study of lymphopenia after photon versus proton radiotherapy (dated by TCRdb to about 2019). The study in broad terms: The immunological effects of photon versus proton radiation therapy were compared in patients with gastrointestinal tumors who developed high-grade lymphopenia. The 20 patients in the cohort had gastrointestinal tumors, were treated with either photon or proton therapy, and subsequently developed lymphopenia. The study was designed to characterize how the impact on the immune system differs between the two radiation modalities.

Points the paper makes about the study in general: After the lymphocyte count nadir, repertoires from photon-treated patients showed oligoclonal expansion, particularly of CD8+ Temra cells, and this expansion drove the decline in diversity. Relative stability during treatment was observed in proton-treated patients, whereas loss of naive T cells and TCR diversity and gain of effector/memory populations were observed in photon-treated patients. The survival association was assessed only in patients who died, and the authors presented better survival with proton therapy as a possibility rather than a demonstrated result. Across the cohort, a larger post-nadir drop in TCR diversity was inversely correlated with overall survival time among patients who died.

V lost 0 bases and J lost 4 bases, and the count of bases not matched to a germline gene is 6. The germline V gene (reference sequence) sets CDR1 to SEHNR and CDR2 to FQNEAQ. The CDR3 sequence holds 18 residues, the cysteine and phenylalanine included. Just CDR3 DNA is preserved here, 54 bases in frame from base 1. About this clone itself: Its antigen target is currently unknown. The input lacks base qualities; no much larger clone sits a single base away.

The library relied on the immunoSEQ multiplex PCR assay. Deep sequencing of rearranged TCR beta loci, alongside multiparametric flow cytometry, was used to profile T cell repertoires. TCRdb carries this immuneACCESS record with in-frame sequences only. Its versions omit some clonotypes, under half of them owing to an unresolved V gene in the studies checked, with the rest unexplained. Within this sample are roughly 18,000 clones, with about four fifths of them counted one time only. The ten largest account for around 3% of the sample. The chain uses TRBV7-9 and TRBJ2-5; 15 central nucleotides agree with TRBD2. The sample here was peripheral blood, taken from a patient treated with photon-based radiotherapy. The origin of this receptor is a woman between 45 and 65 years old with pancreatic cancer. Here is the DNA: TGTGCCAGCAGCTTAGCGGTGGGACTAGCGGGAGGCCGAGAGACCCAGTACTTC. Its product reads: CASSLAVGLAGGRETQYF.